This T cell receptor (beta chain) was identified during a study of blood T cells in healthy people across ages. Of note for this clonotype: Its target is not known.

The CDR3 is made up of 14 amino acids. Per the germline V gene, CDR1 is MNHNY and CDR2 is SVGAGI (reference sequence). V was shortened by 2 bases and J by 2 bases, with 10 bases between the two germline ends. A minimum of 7 million PBMCs was isolated per sample. General study results and limits: Higher diversity and more naive CD4+ cells were features of long-lived donors, compared to aged donors. The study regarded diversity estimates from one million T cells as underestimates.

Alongside a J-beta primer mix, a sample-barcoded 5' primer served in a second PCR lasting about 7 to 11 cycles. TCRdb re-called the 5' RACE reads through MiXCR, storing one row per CDR3 protein. The table lists over a million distinct CDR3 sequences, roughly 45% of them singletons, with 7.9% in the top ten. The chain recombines TRBV6-6 with TRBJ2-7; tentative D call: TRBD1 (6 bases). This receptor was taken from a woman younger than 30 in good health. The sequenced sample consisted of blood. As DNA, the CDR3 is TGTGCCAGCAGTTACGCCGCAGGGGCCTACGAGCAGTACTTC. Translated: CASSYAAGAYEQYF.